This TCR beta chain was captured in a study of monozygotic twins with cystic fibrosis. Germline CDR1 reads LNHNV; CDR2 reads YYDKDF (reference sequence). V lost 1 base, J lost 9 bases, and 12 bases lay in between. CDR3 size: 13 residues. Using immunoSEQ multiplex PCR, the repertoire was profiled, and TCRdb retains in-frame clones only, with some absent. The sample contains over 30,000 clones, 80% to 95% of which appear only once. This clonotype originated in a boy between 2 and 15 years old with cystic fibrosis. The rearrangement links TRBV15 to TRBJ1-1, with no clear D. Sequencing used blood. CDR3 sequence: CATSRALGDKAFF. The CDR3 DNA sequence: TGTGCCACCAGCAGAGCCCTCGGGGATAAAGCTTTCTTT.